This T cell receptor (beta chain) was sequenced during a study of PD-L1 blockade in urothelial cancer. Study-wide background: About 90% of the roughly 30 patients comprised males who had bladder-origin urothelial cancer.

Germline trimming cut 3 bases from V and 3 bases from J; bases unmatched to any gene: 9. The CDR3 consists of 16 residues. Germline V CDR1 and CDR2: MGHRA, YSYEKL. This table comes from immunoSEQ multiplex PCR, and its TCRdb copy is limited to in-frame clones, with some not included. The table has roughly 120,000 clones, approximately 90% seen once; the top ten hold over 1.5%. The time point here: peripheral blood 6 weeks after treatment start. All patients handed over anywhere from 1 to 8 samples, pretreatment and on-treatment. The origin of this receptor is a man in his sixties with urothelial cancer. V and J are TRBV4-1 and TRBJ2-7, with 9 bases fitting TRBD2. Sequenced material: PBMCs, taken around atezolizumab (anti-PD-L1) treatment. For the CDR3, the DNA is TGCGCCAGCAGCCAGGCCCTAGCGGGGCGCGTCTACGAGCAGTACTTC. It is translated as CASSQALAGRVYEQYF.